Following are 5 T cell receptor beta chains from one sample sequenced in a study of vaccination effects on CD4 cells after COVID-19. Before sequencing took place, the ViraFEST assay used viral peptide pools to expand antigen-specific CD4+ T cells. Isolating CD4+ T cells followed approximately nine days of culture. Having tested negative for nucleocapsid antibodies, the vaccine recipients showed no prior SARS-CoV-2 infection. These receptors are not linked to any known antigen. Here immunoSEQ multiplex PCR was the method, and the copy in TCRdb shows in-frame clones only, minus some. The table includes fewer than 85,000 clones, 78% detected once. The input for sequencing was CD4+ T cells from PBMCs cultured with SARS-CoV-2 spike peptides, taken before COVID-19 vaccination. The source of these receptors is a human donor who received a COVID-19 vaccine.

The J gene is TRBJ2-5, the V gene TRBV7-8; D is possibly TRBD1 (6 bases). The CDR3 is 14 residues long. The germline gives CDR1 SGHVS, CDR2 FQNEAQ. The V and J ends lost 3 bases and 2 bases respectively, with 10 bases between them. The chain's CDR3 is CASSFRGRQETQYF. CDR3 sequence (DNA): TGTGCCAGCAGCTTCAGGGGACGACAAGAGACCCAGTACTTC. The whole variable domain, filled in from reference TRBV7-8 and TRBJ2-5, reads GAGVSQSPRYKVAKRGQDVALRCDPISGHVSLFWYQQALGQGPEFLTYFQNEAQLDKSGLPSDRFFAERPEGSVSTLKIQRTQQEDSAVYLCASSFRGRQETQYFGPGTRLLVL.

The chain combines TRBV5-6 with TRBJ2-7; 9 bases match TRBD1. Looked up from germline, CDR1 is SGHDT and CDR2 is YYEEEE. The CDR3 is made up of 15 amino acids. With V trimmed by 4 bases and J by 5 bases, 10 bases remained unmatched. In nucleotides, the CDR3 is TGTGCCAGCAGCCACGGAAGACAGGGGGTCCACGAGCAGTACGTC. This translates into CASSHGRQGVHEQYV.

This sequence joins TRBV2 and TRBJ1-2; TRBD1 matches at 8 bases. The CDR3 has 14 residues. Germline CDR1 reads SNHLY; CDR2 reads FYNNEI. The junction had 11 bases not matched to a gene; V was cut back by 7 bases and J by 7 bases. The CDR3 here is CASTALRGPSGYTF. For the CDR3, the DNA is TGTGCCAGCACCGCCCTCAGGGGGCCGAGTGGCTACACCTTC.

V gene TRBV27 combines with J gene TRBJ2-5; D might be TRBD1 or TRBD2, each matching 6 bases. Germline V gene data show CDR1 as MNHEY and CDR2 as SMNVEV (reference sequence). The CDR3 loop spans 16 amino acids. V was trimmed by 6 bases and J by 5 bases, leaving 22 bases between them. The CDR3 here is CASSSSRGAGMETQYF. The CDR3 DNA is TGTGCCAGCAGCTCATCTAGGGGGGCGGGGATGGAGACCCAGTACTTC.

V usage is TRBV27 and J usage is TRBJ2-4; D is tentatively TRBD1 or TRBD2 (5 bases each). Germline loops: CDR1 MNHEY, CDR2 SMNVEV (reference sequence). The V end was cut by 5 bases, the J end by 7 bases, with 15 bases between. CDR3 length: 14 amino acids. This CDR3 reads CASSPQGRGNIQYF. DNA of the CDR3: TGTGCCAGCAGTCCTCAGGGTCGCGGGAACATTCAGTACTTC.